Below are 12 T cell receptor beta chains sequenced from a single sample in a study of cytomegalovirus exposure and HLA in healthy donors. Vbeta (60) and Jbeta (13) primers were used in the PCR. Using immunoSEQ multiplex PCR, the repertoire was profiled, and TCRdb retains in-frame clones only, with some absent. The top ten hold approximately 1.4% of the sample, which has about 98,000 clones, roughly 81% seen once. The source material was PBMCs. The receptor source for this set is a man aged 35 to 55 in good health and CMV-seronegative.

The chain has TRBV5-1 and TRBJ2-5, with D perhaps matching TRBD1 (6 bases). Trimming removed 4 bases at V and 0 bases at J, with 10 bases between. The CDR3 runs 14 residues. CDR1 and CDR2 from the germline V gene are SGHRS and YFSETQ. The CDR3 DNA is TGCGCCAGCAGCCCTTGGGACAACCAAGAGACCCAGTACTTC. As protein: CASSPWDNQETQYF.

V is TRBV2 and J is TRBJ1-1; TRBD1 matches at 8 bases. With 7 bases clipped from V and 1 base from J, the junction kept 5 bases outside the gene matches. Germline V gene data show CDR1 as SNHLY and CDR2 as FYNNEI. The CDR3 has 14 residues. CDR3 in DNA: TGTGCCAGCAATACAGGGACAGGGAACACTGAAGCTTTCTTT. Translation: CASNTGTGNTEAFF.

V and J are TRBV6-5 and TRBJ2-7; 9 nucleotides line up with TRBD1. CDR1 is MNHEY, CDR2 SVGAGI, per germline. Trimming removed 5 bases from V and 3 bases from J; junction bases left unmatched: 2. There are 13 residues in the CDR3. CDR3 loop: CASSRDRVYEQYF. CDR3 coding DNA: TGTGCCAGCAGTAGGGACAGGGTCTACGAGCAGTACTTC.

The sample holds a few counts of this clone. The genes are TRBV29-1 and TRBJ1-2, with 12 bases aligning to TRBD1. Germline values: CDR1 SQVTM, CDR2 ANQGSEA. This CDR3 spans 11 amino acids. The trim removed 7 bases at V and 7 bases at J, leaving 1 base unmatched. DNA for the CDR3: TGCAGCGCGGGACAGGGGGCTGGCTACACCTTC. Translated, it gives CSAGQGAGYTF.

This sequence joins TRBV2 and TRBJ1-2; the D gene is possibly TRBD1 (5 bases). Trimming cost V 2 bases and J 4 bases, with 14 bases left between them. The CDR3 consists of 15 residues. The germline CDR1 and CDR2 sequences are SNHLY and FYNNEI. The CDR3 region has the DNA TGTGCCAGCAGTGAACGGGGGACGTCCCTCTATGGCTACACCTTC. It is translated as CASSERGTSLYGYTF.

The V gene is TRBV2, the J gene TRBJ2-5, with 11 bases lining up with TRBD1. The J call may be mistaken, given a closer DNA end match to TRBJ2-7. CDR3 length: 14 residues. Germline V lookup: CDR1 SNHLY, CDR2 FYNNEI. The CDR3 protein is CASLPGQGAYEQYF. CDR3 sequence (DNA): TGTGCCAGCCTTCCGGGACAGGGGGCCTACGAGCAGTACTTC.

This chain uses TRBV27 with TRBJ1-2, with 7 nucleotides matching TRBD1. CDR3 length: 14 residues. In germline, CDR1 is MNHEY, CDR2 SMNVEV (reference sequence). Trimming removed 7 bases from V and 3 bases from J; junction bases left unmatched: 8. As DNA, the CDR3 is TGTGCCAGCACCGACAGGGTAGGAGACTATGGCTACACCTTC. It is translated as CASTDRVGDYGYTF.

The chain joins TRBV28 to TRBJ2-7; TRBD1 matches at 9 bases. The J segment lost 2 bases and the V segment lost 5 bases, leaving 4 bases of the junction unmatched. The germline gives CDR1 MDHEN, CDR2 SYDVKM. This CDR3 region has 14 residues. For the CDR3, the DNA is TGTGCCAGCAGTAGCCGGGACAGGGCCTACGAGCAGTACTTC. Its translation: CASSSRDRAYEQYF.

This clone was counted a few times. The CDR3 region is CASSLEGTGRTEAFF. The CDR3 DNA follows: TGTGCCAGCAGTTTGGAGGGGACAGGGAGGACTGAAGCTTTCTTT. V and J are TRBV2 and TRBJ1-1, with 9 bases lining up with TRBD1. This CDR3 has 15 amino acids. Germline-derived CDR1 and CDR2 are SNHLY and FYNNEI. V was pared by 5 bases and J by 5 bases, with 9 bases of the junction left unmatched.

The rearrangement links TRBV7-2 to TRBJ1-2; 7 bases align to TRBD1. The germline V gene encodes CDR1 SGHTA and CDR2 FQGNSA. J lost 7 bases, V lost 5 bases, and 13 bases had no gene match. CDR3 length: 15 amino acids. In DNA form, the CDR3 reads TGTGCCAGCAGCCACTCCGGACAGGCTCTTGCTGGCTACACCTTC. Amino acids: CASSHSGQALAGYTF.

This clone was counted only a few times. The chain is built from TRBV6-1 and TRBJ2-5; 9 bases fit TRBD1. Germline V gives CDR1 MNHNS, CDR2 SASEGT. The CDR3 consists of 15 residues. V was pared by 4 bases and J by 1 base, with 4 bases of the junction left unmatched. The DNA of the CDR3 is TGTGCCAGCAGTGGGGGGACAGGGCCCCAAGAGACCCAGTACTTC. This gives the protein CASSGGTGPQETQYF.

V gene TRBV2 combines with J gene TRBJ1-1, with 8 bases that match TRBD1. Germline V gene data show CDR1 as SNHLY and CDR2 as FYNNEI. CDR3 length equals 13 residues. Trimming took 10 bases from V and 1 from J; bases not matched to a gene: 5. CDR3 loop: CANTQGENTEAFF. The CDR3 DNA is TGTGCCAACACACAGGGGGAGAACACTGAAGCTTTCTTT.